This TCR beta chain was identified in a study of a mutant IDH1 vaccine in newly diagnosed glioma. Study-wide background: Sex distribution of treated patients was approximately 60% male and about 38% female; mean age was roughly 37 years.

Time point here: baseline, week 1 (first vaccination visit). Sample treatment: pre-vaccination baseline after standard-of-care therapy. Assay: immunoSEQ multiplex PCR; the TCRdb copy retains only in-frame clones and omits some. The sample includes under 65,000 clones, 70% to 80% of them seen just once. This CDR3 is built from 15 residues. Germline lookup yields CDR1 SNHLY and CDR2 FYNNEI. With 7 bases removed from V and 0 bases from J, the gap between germline ends came to 15 bases. The V and J genes are TRBV2 and TRBJ1-1, with D maybe TRBD1 (6 bases). This receptor was identified in a woman aged 40 to 55 with glioma. This sample comprised PBMCs, obtained from a glioma patient treated with radiotherapy, temozolomide or both. The CDR3 protein is CASTIPRGMNTEAFF. The CDR3, as DNA: TGTGCCAGCACCATTCCCAGGGGAATGAACACTGAAGCTTTCTTT.